This T cell receptor beta chain was captured by sequencing in a study of shared clonotypes between healthy human individuals. CDR1 and CDR2 from the germline V gene are LNHDA and SQIVND (reference sequence). Between the trimmed V and J ends, which lost 7 bases and 7 bases, there was a span of 16 bases. The CDR3 has 14 amino acids. Naive CD8 isolation took CD45RO-negative cells positively selected for CCR7 and excluded terminally differentiated effector memory CD45RA+ cells. The authors ran the assay at deep level. Some clones are missing from TCRdb's copy, which holds only in-frame ones; the method was immunoSEQ multiplex PCR. The table has about 2,200,000 clones, approximately 94% seen once.

Sequencing was done on a sample of naive CD8+ T cells from PBMCs. This receptor was identified in a young man in good health. Some clones in this sample may be carry-over from other donors' samples. The chain carries TRBV19 and TRBJ1-4; no definite D call. CDR3 sequence (DNA): TGTGCCAGTACCCCGGGAGGGTATGGTGAAAAACTGTTTTTT. The encoded protein is CASTPGGYGEKLFF. Based on the CDR3 plus reference TRBV19 and TRBJ1-4, the full variable domain is DGGITQSPKYLFRKEGQNVTLSCEQNLNHDAMYWYRQDPGQGLRLIYYSQIVNDFQKGDIAEGYSVSREKKESFPLTVTSAQKNPTAFYLCASTPGGYGEKLFFGSGTQLSVL.